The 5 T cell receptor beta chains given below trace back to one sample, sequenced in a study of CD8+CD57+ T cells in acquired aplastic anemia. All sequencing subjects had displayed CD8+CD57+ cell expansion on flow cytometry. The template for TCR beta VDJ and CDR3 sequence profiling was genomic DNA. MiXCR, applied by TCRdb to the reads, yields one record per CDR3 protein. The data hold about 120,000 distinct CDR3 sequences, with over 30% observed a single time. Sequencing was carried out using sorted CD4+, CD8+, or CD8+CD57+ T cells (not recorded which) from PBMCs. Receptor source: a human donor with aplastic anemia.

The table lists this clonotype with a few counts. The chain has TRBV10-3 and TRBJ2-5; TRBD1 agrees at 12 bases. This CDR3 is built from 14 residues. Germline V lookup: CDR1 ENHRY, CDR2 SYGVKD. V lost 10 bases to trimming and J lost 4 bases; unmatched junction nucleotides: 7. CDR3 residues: CASSGTGGGETQYF. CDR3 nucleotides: TGTGCCAGCTCCGGGACAGGGGGCGGAGAGACCCAGTACTTC.

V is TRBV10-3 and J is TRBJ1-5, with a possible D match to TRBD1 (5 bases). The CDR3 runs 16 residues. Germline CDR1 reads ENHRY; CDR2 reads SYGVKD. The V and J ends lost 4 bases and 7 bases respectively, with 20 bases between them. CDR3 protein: CAISGESEGRDQPQHF. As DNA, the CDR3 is TGTGCCATCAGTGGGGAGAGTGAGGGGAGAGACCAGCCCCAGCATTTT.

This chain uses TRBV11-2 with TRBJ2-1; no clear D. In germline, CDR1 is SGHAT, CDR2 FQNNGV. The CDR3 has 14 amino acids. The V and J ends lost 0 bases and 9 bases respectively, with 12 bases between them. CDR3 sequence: CASSLESGLLEQFF. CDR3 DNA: TGTGCCAGCAGCTTAGAGTCCGGGCTTCTTGAGCAGTTCTTC.

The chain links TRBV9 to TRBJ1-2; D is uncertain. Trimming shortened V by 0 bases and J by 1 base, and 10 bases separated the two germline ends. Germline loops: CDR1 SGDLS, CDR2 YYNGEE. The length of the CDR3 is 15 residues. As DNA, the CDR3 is TGTGCCAGCAGCGTAGGGGGAGGCGTTAACTATGGCTACACCTTC. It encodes CASSVGGGVNYGYTF.

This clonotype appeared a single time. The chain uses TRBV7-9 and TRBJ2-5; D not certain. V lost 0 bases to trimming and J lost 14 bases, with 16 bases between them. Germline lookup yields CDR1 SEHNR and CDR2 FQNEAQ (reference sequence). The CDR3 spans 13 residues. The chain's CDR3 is CASSLAIQVLPYF. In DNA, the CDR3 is TGTGCCAGCAGCTTAGCGATTCAGGTCTTGCCTTACTTC. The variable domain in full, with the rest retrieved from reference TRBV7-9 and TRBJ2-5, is DTGVSQNPRHKITKRGQNVTFRCDPISEHNRLYWYRQTLGQGPEFLTYFQNEAQLEKSRLLSDRFSAERPKGSFSTLEIQRTEQGDSAMYLCASSLAIQVLPYFGPGTRLLVL.